This TCR beta chain was identified during a study of beta chain features in type 1 diabetes. Notes on the study in general: Whether HLA type influences TCRB rearrangement remained unresolved here.

Reverse transcription of all isolated RNA meant that expressed TCRB transcripts were sequenced. Clones were read by immunoSEQ multiplex PCR, and TCRdb kept only the in-frame ones, dropping some. The sample carries 450,000 to 600,000 clones, roughly 31% recorded once. The CDR3 consists of 13 residues. The germline V and J ends were trimmed by 7 bases and 2 bases, with 11 bases remaining between them. CDR1 is LNHDA and CDR2 is SQIVND in the germline V gene (reference sequence). Turning to this clone: The antigen remains unidentified.

Sequenced input: naive CD4+ T cells from blood. The chain joins TRBV19 to TRBJ2-5; D ambiguous. The TCR comes from a man aged 18-30 years in good health. The CDR3 DNA sequence: TGTGCCAGTAAGGAGACTCCACAAGAGACCCAGTACTTC. As protein: CASKETPQETQYF. The whole variable domain, remainder taken from reference TRBV19 and TRBJ2-5, is DGGITQSPKYLFRKEGQNVTLSCEQNLNHDAMYWYRQDPGQGLRLIYYSQIVNDFQKGDIAEGYSVSREKKESFPLTVTSAQKNPTAFYLCASKETPQETQYFGPGTRLLVL.